The 5 T cell receptor beta chains below all came from one sample that was sequenced in a study of OX40 agonist ivuxolimab in advanced cancers. This table comes from immunoSEQ multiplex PCR, and its TCRdb copy is limited to in-frame clones, with some not included. The data hold about 54,000 clones, with about four fifths observed a single time. The starting material was CD4+ or CD8+ T cells sorted from blood, obtained in a trial of the OX40 agonist ivuxolimab. These receptors came from an adult with an advanced solid tumor such as melanoma, head and neck, liver or kidney cancer.

V and J are TRBV4-2 and TRBJ2-5; D may be TRBD2 (6 bases). V was shortened by 4 bases and J by 5 bases, with 20 bases between the two germline ends. Germline CDR1 is LGHNA and CDR2 is YNFKEQ. This CDR3 has 16 amino acids. This CDR3 is CASSPSMGEEVETQYF. CDR3 DNA sequence: TGTGCCAGCAGCCCCAGTATGGGGGAGGAAGTGGAGACCCAGTACTTC.

The chain has TRBV18 and TRBJ2-5; D is undetermined. Germline CDR1 is KGHSH and CDR2 is LQKENI. This CDR3 has 14 amino acids. Trimming cost V 3 bases and J 2 bases, with 10 bases left between them. The CDR3 protein is CASSPNSLQETQYF. CDR3 in DNA: TGTGCCAGCTCACCCAACAGCTTACAAGAGACCCAGTACTTC.

The sample holds a few counts of this clone. V and J are TRBV5-6 and TRBJ2-1; D may be TRBD1 or TRBD2 (6 bases each). Trimming took 2 bases from V and 4 from J, leaving 13 bases between them. CDR3 length equals 15 residues. CDR1 is SGHDT and CDR2 is YYEEEE in the germline V gene. The CDR3 reads CASSFRGPGYNEQFF. The CDR3 nucleotides read TGTGCCAGCAGCTTCCGGGGGCCCGGGTACAATGAGCAGTTCTTC.

The genes are TRBV30 and TRBJ2-7, with D maybe TRBD1 (6 bases). CDR3 length: 12 amino acids. Germline CDR1 is GTSNPN and CDR2 is SVGIG (reference sequence). V lost 4 bases and J 7 bases, leaving 14 bases between the germline ends. CDR3 loop: CAWNRELGEQYF. CDR3 coding DNA: TGTGCCTGGAACAGGGAGTTGGGGGAGCAGTACTTC.

This clone has only one observation. The chain has TRBV6-1 and TRBJ2-2; no clear D. The germline gives CDR1 MNHNS, CDR2 SASEGT. The CDR3 has 12 amino acids. Trimming removed 7 bases at V and 6 bases at J, with 9 bases between. Here the CDR3 reads CASILGAGELFF. The CDR3, as DNA: TGTGCCAGCATTCTTGGTGCCGGGGAGCTGTTTTTT.